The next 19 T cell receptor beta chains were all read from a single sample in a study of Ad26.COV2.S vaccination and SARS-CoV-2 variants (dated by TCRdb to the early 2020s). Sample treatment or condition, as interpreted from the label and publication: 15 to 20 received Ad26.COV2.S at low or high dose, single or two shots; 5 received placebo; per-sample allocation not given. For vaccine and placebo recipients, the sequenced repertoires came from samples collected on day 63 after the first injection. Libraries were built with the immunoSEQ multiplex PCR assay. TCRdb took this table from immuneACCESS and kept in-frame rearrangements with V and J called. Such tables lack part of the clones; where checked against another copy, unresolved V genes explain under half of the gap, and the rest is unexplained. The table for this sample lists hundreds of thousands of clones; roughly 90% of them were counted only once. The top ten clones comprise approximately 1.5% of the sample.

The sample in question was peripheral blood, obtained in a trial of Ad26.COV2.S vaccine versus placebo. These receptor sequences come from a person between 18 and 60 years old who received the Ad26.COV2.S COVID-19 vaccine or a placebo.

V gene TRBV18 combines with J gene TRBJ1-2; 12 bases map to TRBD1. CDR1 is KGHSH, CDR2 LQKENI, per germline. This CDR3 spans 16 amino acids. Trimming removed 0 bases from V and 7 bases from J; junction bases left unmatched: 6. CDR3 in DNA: TGTGCCAGCTCACCACCGGGACAGGGGGCGGTCAGTGGCTACACCTTC. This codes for CASSPPGQGAVSGYTF.

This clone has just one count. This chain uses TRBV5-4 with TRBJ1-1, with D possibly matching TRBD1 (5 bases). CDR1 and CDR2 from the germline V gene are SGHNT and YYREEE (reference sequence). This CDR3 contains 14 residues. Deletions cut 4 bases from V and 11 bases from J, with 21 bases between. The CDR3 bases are TGTGCCAGCAGCCATCCAGGGACCCATTTCGGTGCTTTCTTT. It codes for CASSHPGTHFGAFF.

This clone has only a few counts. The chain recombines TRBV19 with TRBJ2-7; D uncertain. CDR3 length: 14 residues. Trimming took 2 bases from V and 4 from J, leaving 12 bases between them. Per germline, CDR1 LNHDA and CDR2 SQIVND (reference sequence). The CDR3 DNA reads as TGTGCCAGTAGTATATACACTAACTCTTACGAGCAGTACTTC. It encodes CASSIYTNSYEQYF.

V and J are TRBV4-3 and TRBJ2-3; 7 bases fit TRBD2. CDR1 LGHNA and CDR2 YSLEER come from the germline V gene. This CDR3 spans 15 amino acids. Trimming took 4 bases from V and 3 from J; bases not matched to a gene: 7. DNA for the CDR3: TGCGCCAGCAGCCGGACTAGGGCGGGGACAGATACGCAGTATTTT. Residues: CASSRTRAGTDTQYF.

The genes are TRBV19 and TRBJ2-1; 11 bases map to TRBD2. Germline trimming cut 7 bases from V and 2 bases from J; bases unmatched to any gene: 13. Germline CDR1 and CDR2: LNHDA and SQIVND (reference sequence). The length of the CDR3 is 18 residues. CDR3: CASTPFTSGGPPYNEQFF. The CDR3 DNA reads TGTGCCAGTACCCCATTTACTAGCGGGGGACCTCCCTACAATGAGCAGTTCTTC.

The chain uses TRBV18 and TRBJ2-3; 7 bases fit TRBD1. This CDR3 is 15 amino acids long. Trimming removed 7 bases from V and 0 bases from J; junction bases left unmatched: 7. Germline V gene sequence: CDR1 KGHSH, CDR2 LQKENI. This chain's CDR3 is CASFNRDSSTDTQYF. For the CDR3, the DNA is TGTGCCAGCTTCAACCGGGACAGTAGCACAGATACGCAGTATTTT.

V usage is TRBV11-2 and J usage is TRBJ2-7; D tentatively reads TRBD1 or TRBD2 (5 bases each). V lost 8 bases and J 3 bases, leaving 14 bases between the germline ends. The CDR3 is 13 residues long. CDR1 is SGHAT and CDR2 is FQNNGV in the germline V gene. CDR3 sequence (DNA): TGTGCCAGCGGGCTCGGGACGATCTACGAGCAGTACTTC. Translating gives CASGLGTIYEQYF.

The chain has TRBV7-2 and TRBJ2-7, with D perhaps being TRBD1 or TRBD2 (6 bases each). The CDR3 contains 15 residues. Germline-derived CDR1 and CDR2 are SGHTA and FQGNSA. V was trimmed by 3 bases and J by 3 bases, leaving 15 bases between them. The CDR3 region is CASSFWGAVIYEQYF. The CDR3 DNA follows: TGTGCCAGCAGCTTTTGGGGGGCCGTTATCTACGAGCAGTACTTC. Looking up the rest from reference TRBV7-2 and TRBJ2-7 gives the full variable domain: GAGVSQSPSNKVTEKGKDVELRCDPISGHTALYWYRQSLGQGLEFLIYFQGNSAPDKSGLPSDRFSAERTGGSVSTLTIQRTQQEDSAVYLCASSFWGAVIYEQYFGPGTRLTVT.

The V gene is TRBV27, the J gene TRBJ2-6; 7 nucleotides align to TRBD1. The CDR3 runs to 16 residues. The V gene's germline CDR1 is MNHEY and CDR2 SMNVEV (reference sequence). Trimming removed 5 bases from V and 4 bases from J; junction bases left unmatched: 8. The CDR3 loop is CASSRQGMSGANVLTF. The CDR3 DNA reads TGTGCCAGCAGTCGACAGGGAATGTCCGGGGCCAACGTCCTGACTTTC.

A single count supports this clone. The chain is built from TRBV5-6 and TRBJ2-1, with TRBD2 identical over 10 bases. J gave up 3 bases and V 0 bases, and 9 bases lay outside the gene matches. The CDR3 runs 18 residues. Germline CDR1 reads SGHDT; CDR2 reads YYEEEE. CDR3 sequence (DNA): TGTGCCAGCAGCTTGGCCTACCAAACTAGCGGGGTCTACAATGAGCAGTTCTTC. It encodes CASSLAYQTSGVYNEQFF.

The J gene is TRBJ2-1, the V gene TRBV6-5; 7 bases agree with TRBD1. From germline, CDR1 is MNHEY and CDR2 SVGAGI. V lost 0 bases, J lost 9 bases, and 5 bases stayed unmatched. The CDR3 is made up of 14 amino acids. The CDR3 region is CASSYSGQLAEQFF. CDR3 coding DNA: TGTGCCAGCAGTTACTCGGGACAGCTTGCTGAGCAGTTCTTC.

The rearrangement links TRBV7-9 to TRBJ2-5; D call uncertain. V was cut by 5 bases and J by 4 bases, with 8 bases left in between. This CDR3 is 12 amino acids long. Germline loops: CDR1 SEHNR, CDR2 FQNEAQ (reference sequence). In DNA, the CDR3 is TGTGCCAGCAGCCGTGGATTAGAGACCCAGTACTTC. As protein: CASSRGLETQYF. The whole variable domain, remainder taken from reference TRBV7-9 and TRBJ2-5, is DTGVSQNPRHKITKRGQNVTFRCDPISEHNRLYWYRQTLGQGPEFLTYFQNEAQLEKSRLLSDRFSAERPKGSFSTLEIQRTEQGDSAMYLCASSRGLETQYFGPGTRLLVL.

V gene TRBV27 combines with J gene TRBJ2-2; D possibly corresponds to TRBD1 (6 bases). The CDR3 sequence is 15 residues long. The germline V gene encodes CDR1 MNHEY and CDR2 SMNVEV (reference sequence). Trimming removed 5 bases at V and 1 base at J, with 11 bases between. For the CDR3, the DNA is TGTGCCAGCAGTCTGACAGGAGTGAACACCGGGGAGCTGTTTTTT. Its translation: CASSLTGVNTGELFF.

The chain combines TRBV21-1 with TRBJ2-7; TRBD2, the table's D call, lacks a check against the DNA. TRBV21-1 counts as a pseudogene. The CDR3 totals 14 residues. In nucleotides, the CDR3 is TGTGCCAGCATCCGGAGACTAGACCCCTACGAGCAGTACTTC. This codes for CASIRRLDPYEQYF.

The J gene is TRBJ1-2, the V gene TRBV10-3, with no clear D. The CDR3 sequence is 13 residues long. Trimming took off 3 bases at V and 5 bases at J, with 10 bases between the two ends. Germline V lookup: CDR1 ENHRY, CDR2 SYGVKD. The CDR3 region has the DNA TGTGCCATCAGTGACCCAGAGAATTATGGCTACACCTTC. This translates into CAISDPENYGYTF.

The chain's CDR3 is CASSYSSSLVPYEQYF. CDR3 sequence (DNA): TGTGCCAGCAGTTACTCGTCCTCACTCGTGCCCTACGAGCAGTACTTC. The chain links TRBV6-2 or TRBV6-3 to TRBJ2-7, with D hard to call. Germline V gene data show CDR1 as MNHEY and CDR2 as SVGEGT. Deletions cut 0 bases from V and 2 bases from J, with 14 bases between. The CDR3 totals 16 residues.

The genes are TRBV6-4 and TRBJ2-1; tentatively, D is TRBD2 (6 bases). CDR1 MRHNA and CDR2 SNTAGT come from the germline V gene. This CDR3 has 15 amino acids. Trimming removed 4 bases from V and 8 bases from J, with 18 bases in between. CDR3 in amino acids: CASSATGTAIHEQFF. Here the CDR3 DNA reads TGTGCCAGCAGTGCCACCGGGACTGCGATCCATGAGCAGTTCTTC.

The CDR3 nucleotides are TGTGCCAGCAGCCGAGACACCTGGGGCACCGGGGAGCTGTTTTTT. This translates into CASSRDTWGTGELFF. The chain carries TRBV6-5 and TRBJ2-2; D gene uncertain. CDR1 and CDR2 (germline): MNHEY, SVGAGI. The V end lost 6 bases, the J end lost 4 bases, and 15 bases lay between the germline ends. This CDR3 is 15 amino acids long.

Written as DNA, the CDR3 is TGTGCCAGCAGCTACCGGACAGGGCTTGTACCCGGGGAGCTGTTTTTT. Its protein is CASSYRTGLVPGELFF. This chain connects TRBV7-3 to TRBJ2-2, with 8 bases matching TRBD1. Germline CDR1 and CDR2: SGHTA and FQGTGA. The CDR3 runs to 16 residues. V gave up 4 bases and J gave up 6 bases; unmatched junction bases: 10. Full variable domain (outside the CDR3, taken from reference TRBV7-3 and TRBJ2-2): GAGVSQTPSNKVTEKGKYVELRCDPISGHTALYWYRQSLGQGPEFLIYFQGTGAADDSGLPNDRFFAVRPEGSVSTLKIQRTERGDSAVYLCASSYRTGLVPGELFFGEGSRLTVL.